This TCR beta chain was identified in a study of cytomegalovirus exposure and HLA in healthy donors. Germline loops: CDR1 SEHNR, CDR2 FQNEAQ (reference sequence). The CDR3 is 17 amino acids. V shed 4 bases, J shed 2 bases, and the junction held 2 bases outside the gene matches. Profiled with immunoSEQ multiplex PCR; TCRdb holds only in-frame clones, not every one. This table holds approximately 170,000 clones, approximately 88% found once. Sequencing was carried out using PBMCs. The TCR was taken from a man between 25 and 39 years old in good health and CMV-seropositive. This chain connects TRBV7-9 to TRBJ2-2; 15 positions match TRBD2. The CDR3 sequence is CASSWTSGGDNTGELFF. The CDR3, as DNA: TGTGCCAGCAGCTGGACTAGCGGGGGGGATAACACCGGGGAGCTGTTTTTT.